Listed here are 31 T cell receptor beta chains from one sample, sequenced in a study of T cells in Graves' hyperthyroidism and ophthalmopathy. The TCR beta CDR3 regions underwent amplification using RNA transcripts as the source. The study used the HTBI primer set for a first-round RT-PCR of the TCR CDR3. TCRdb itself ran the multiplex PCR reads through MiXCR, one entry per CDR3 protein. The table includes about 610,000 distinct CDR3 sequences, about 15% detected once. The source material was blood. These receptors all stem from a woman in her forties with Graves' ophthalmopathy.

This clonotype was picked up many times. The rearrangement links TRBV6-2 or TRBV6-3 to TRBJ2-7, with a tentative D call TRBD2 (6 bases). The V end lost 0 bases, the J end lost 5 bases, and 14 bases lay between the germline ends. Germline V CDR1 and CDR2: MNHEY, SVGEGT. This CDR3 has 15 amino acids. The DNA for the CDR3 is TGTGCCAGCAGTTACTCGGCGGGGTCAATCGACGAGCAGTACTTC. Translated, it gives CASSYSAGSIDEQYF.

This chain links TRBV20-1 with TRBJ1-1; D is perhaps TRBD1 (6 bases). Germline V lookup: CDR1 DFQATT, CDR2 SNEGSKA (reference sequence). The ends were cut back, 3 bases at V and 0 bases at J, with 11 bases in the middle. The CDR3 is 14 residues long. For the CDR3, the DNA is TGCAGTGCTAGGTTTGGGGGCGTGAACACTGAAGCTTTCTTT. Residues: CSARFGGVNTEAFF.

The table lists this clonotype with a few counts. V gene TRBV28 combines with J gene TRBJ1-2; no definite D call. Trimming took off 1 base at V and 4 bases at J, with 7 bases between the two ends. This CDR3 spans 13 amino acids. Germline loops: CDR1 MDHEN, CDR2 SYDVKM. Here the CDR3 reads CASSLSAGYGYTF. In DNA, the CDR3 is TGTGCCAGCAGTTTATCGGCGGGCTATGGCTACACCTTC.

The chain is built from TRBV2 and TRBJ2-7; 10 positions match TRBD1. V gave up 5 bases and J gave up 6 bases; unmatched junction bases: 7. This CDR3 comprises 14 residues. Looked up from germline, CDR1 is SNHLY and CDR2 is FYNNEI. CDR3 in DNA: TGTGCCAGCAGTCGGACAGGGGGAACCTTCGAGCAGTACTTC. This sequence encodes CASSRTGGTFEQYF.

The J gene is TRBJ2-7, the V gene TRBV10-3, with no clear D. CDR3 length equals 13 residues. CDR1 ENHRY and CDR2 SYGVKD come from the germline V gene. Trimming removed 7 bases from V and 4 bases from J, with 14 bases in between. CDR3 in DNA: TGTGCCATCAAACCTGACACCCTATACGAGCAGTACTTC. Protein product: CAIKPDTLYEQYF.

This clonotype was detected a few times. The V and J genes are TRBV7-9 and TRBJ2-7, with D unclear. CDR1 and CDR2 (germline): SEHNR, FQNEAQ (reference sequence). The CDR3 extends over 13 amino acids. CDR3 in amino acids: CAPGRTLNYEQYF. CDR3 nucleotides: TGTGCACCTGGGCGAACCCTAAACTACGAGCAGTACTTC.

This clonotype was seen repeatedly, ten times or more. V and J are TRBV7-3 and TRBJ1-5; no firm D call. Germline CDR1 is SGHTA and CDR2 is FQGTGA. V was pared by 2 bases and J by 5 bases, with 7 bases between. The CDR3 has 13 amino acids. The CDR3 bases are TGTGCCAGCAGCTTAGGTTACGATCAGCCCCAGCATTTT. Protein: CASSLGYDQPQHF.

This clonotype was seen ten or more times. The V call is TRBV12-3 or TRBV12-4, the J call TRBJ2-7; unclear D gene. The CDR3 contains 15 residues. Trimming shortened V by 5 bases and J by 2 bases, and 16 bases separated the two germline ends. The CDR3 sequence: CASSPSSSRAYEQYF. As DNA, the CDR3 is TGTGCCAGCAGTCCCTCCTCATCTAGAGCCTACGAGCAGTACTTC.

This clonotype was recorded many times. J is TRBJ2-2 and V is TRBV30; 7 bases fit TRBD1. This CDR3 is built from 15 residues. After removal of 1 base from V and 3 bases from J, the junction contained 5 bases not matched to a gene. Germline lookup yields CDR1 GTSNPN and CDR2 SVGIG (reference sequence). CDR3 sequence: CAWSATGKDTGELFF. In DNA, the CDR3 is TGTGCCTGGAGTGCGACAGGGAAGGACACCGGGGAGCTGTTTTTT.

This clonotype was observed at least ten times. The chain recombines TRBV7-2 with TRBJ1-1; 8 nucleotides agree with TRBD1. The CDR3 runs to 13 residues. Germline loops: CDR1 SGHTA, CDR2 FQGNSA. Germline trimming cut 4 bases from V and 6 bases from J; bases unmatched to any gene: 4. The CDR3 sequence is CASSWQTGAEAFF. CDR3 bases: TGTGCCAGCAGCTGGCAGACAGGGGCTGAAGCTTTCTTT.

This sequence joins TRBV20-1 and TRBJ2-7; 8 bases fit TRBD2. V was clipped by 6 bases and J by 5 bases; unmatched bases: 6. CDR1 and CDR2 from the germline V gene are DFQATT and SNEGSKA (reference sequence). The CDR3 is made up of 12 amino acids. CDR3 nucleotide sequence: TGCAGTGCCCGGGAGGGCGGGAACGAGCAGTACTTC. Encoded protein: CSAREGGNEQYF.

This clonotype was observed at least ten times. V and J are TRBV20-1 and TRBJ2-7, with D possibly TRBD2 on 5 matching bases. V was clipped by 1 base and J by 7 bases, with 23 bases between them. CDR1 is DFQATT and CDR2 is SNEGSKA in the germline V gene (reference sequence). There are 16 residues in the CDR3. The CDR3 DNA sequence: TGCAGTGCTAGAGCTACTAGGGAGAGGGTAATAGGGGAGCAGTACTTC. Its protein is CSARATRERVIGEQYF.

This clonotype was observed many times. The genes are TRBV12-3 or TRBV12-4 and TRBJ1-1; no reliable D call. Between the trimmed V and J ends, which lost 9 bases and 1 base, there was a span of 9 bases. The length of the CDR3 is 12 residues. The CDR3 bases are TGTGCCAGTTACAGAGAGAACACTGAAGCTTTCTTT. It codes for CASYRENTEAFF.

This clonotype was counted at least ten times. This chain connects TRBV7-8 to TRBJ1-3; D unclear. Trimming stripped 5 bases from V and 5 bases from J, with 13 bases between. The length of the CDR3 is 14 residues. CDR1 SGHVS and CDR2 FQNEAQ come from the germline V gene. The CDR3, as DNA: TGTGCCAGCAGCCCGAGGGTGGATAGAAACACCATATATTTT. This translates into CASSPRVDRNTIYF.

Many counts were recorded for this clonotype. The genes are TRBV19 and TRBJ1-5; D gene uncertain. The ends were cut back, 6 bases at V and 7 bases at J, with 13 bases in the middle. This CDR3 spans 13 amino acids. Germline CDR1 reads LNHDA; CDR2 reads SQIVND (reference sequence). CDR3 in amino acids: CASSQQRRQPQHF. For the CDR3, the DNA is TGTGCCAGTAGCCAACAGAGGAGGCAGCCCCAGCATTTT. Full variable domain (remainder filled in from reference TRBV19 and TRBJ1-5): DGGITQSPKYLFRKEGQNVTLSCEQNLNHDAMYWYRQDPGQGLRLIYYSQIVNDFQKGDIAEGYSVSREKKESFPLTVTSAQKNPTAFYLCASSQQRRQPQHFGDGTRLSIL.

This clonotype occurred many times. The CDR3 here is CSVLARGDPDGYTF. The CDR3 DNA follows: TGCAGCGTTCTTGCCAGGGGTGATCCGGATGGCTACACCTTC. The chain has TRBV29-1 and TRBJ1-2; D perhaps matches TRBD1 (6 bases). There are 14 residues in the CDR3. V dropped 5 bases and J dropped 6 bases, with 19 bases sitting between them. Germline-derived CDR1 and CDR2 are SQVTM and ANQGSEA.

This clonotype has at least ten counts. The CDR3 DNA is TGTGCCAGTAGTATTCGGCACCGCCAAGAGACCCAGTACTTC. Translation gives CASSIRHRQETQYF. The chain joins TRBV19 to TRBJ2-5; the D is unclear. This CDR3 contains 14 residues. V gave up 3 bases and J gave up 1 base, with 9 bases separating them. The V gene's germline CDR1 is LNHDA and CDR2 SQIVND (reference sequence).

This clonotype turned up a few times. The genes are TRBV5-4 and TRBJ2-7; D tentatively reads TRBD1 or TRBD2 (5 bases each). Germline V CDR1 and CDR2: SGHNT, YYREEE (reference sequence). Trimming cost V 3 bases and J 2 bases, with 12 bases left between them. The CDR3 length is 14 residues. The CDR3 spells CASSSEGKPYEQYF. Written as DNA, the CDR3 is TGTGCCAGCAGCTCAGAGGGGAAGCCCTACGAGCAGTACTTC.

The chain employs TRBV5-8 and TRBJ2-2, with 9 bases fitting TRBD1. Germline lookup yields CDR1 SGHTS and CDR2 YDEGEE. V gave up 5 bases and J gave up 3 bases; unmatched junction bases: 5. This CDR3 has 15 residues. The CDR3 loop reads CASRLGQGYTGELFF. CDR3 bases: TGTGCCAGCAGGCTGGGACAGGGATACACCGGGGAGCTGTTTTTT. Using reference TRBV5-8 and TRBJ2-2 for the parts outside the CDR3, the full variable domain is EAGVTQSPTHLIKTRGQQATLRCSPISGHTSVYWYQQALGLGLQFLLWYDEGEERNRGNFPPRFSGRQFPNYSSELNVNALELEDSALYLCASRLGQGYTGELFFGEGSRLTVL.

This clonotype was seen many times. The chain couples TRBV10-3 to TRBJ2-7; D is unresolved. The CDR3 is 12 residues long. From germline, CDR1 is ENHRY and CDR2 SYGVKD. Between the trimmed V and J ends, which lost 8 bases and 5 bases, there was a span of 13 bases. DNA for the CDR3: TGTGCCATCGGCCCTAGAGTCGACGAGCAGTACTTC. It specifies CAIGPRVDEQYF.

This clonotype showed up many times. The chain joins TRBV24-1 to TRBJ2-7, with 11 nucleotides matching TRBD2. CDR3 size: 15 residues. CDR1 and CDR2 from the germline V gene are KGHDR and SFDVKD. V dropped 10 bases and J dropped 3; count of bases not matched to a gene: 10. CDR3 residues: CATEVLAGGGYEQYF. The CDR3 DNA is TGTGCCACGGAGGTGCTAGCGGGAGGAGGCTACGAGCAGTACTTC.

This clonotype was observed many times. The V call is TRBV19, the J call TRBJ1-2; unclear D gene. Germline-derived CDR1 and CDR2 are LNHDA and SQIVND (reference sequence). The ends were cut back, 1 base at V and 0 bases at J, with 9 bases in the middle. This CDR3 contains 15 residues. DNA for the CDR3: TGTGCCAGTAGTATAGTAGGATCAACTAACTATGGCTACACCTTC. Amino acids: CASSIVGSTNYGYTF.

This clonotype was observed a handful of times. The chain couples TRBV19 to TRBJ1-1; D is uncertain. Trimming stripped 7 bases from V and 5 bases from J, with 17 bases between. This CDR3 is built from 14 residues. Looked up from germline, CDR1 is LNHDA and CDR2 is SQIVND (reference sequence). The CDR3 is CASTHTAAATEAFF. The CDR3 region has the DNA TGTGCCAGTACCCATACGGCGGCTGCGACTGAAGCTTTCTTT.

This clonotype showed up just a few times. The V call is TRBV10-3, the J call TRBJ1-1; D remains unclear. The CDR3 spans 12 residues. Trimming cost V 7 bases and J 7 bases, with 13 bases left between them. Germline V gene lookup returns CDR1 ENHRY and CDR2 SYGVKD. This CDR3 reads CAIMGRENEAFF. For the CDR3, the DNA is TGTGCCATCATGGGAAGGGAAAATGAAGCTTTCTTT.

This clonotype has just one count. The genes are TRBV18 and TRBJ1-6; a weak D match, TRBD1 (6 bases). The germline V gene encodes CDR1 KGHSH and CDR2 LQKENI. This CDR3 is 16 amino acids long. V was cut by 3 bases and J by 8 bases, with 17 bases left in between. The CDR3 DNA follows: TGTGCCAGCTCACCCGGAACAGGGATGGGTGATTCACCCCTCCACTTT. Its protein product is CASSPGTGMGDSPLHF.

This clonotype appeared many times. The gene calls are TRBV5-1 and TRBJ2-7; 10 nucleotides agree with TRBD1. CDR1 is SGHRS and CDR2 is YFSETQ in the germline V gene. With 3 bases clipped from V and 5 bases from J, the junction kept 8 bases outside the gene matches. CDR3 length equals 15 residues. The CDR3 DNA sequence: TGCGCCAGCAGCTGGGGACAGGGGATGGACGACGAGCAGTACTTC. This sequence encodes CASSWGQGMDDEQYF.

V is TRBV30 and J is TRBJ1-1; perhaps TRBD1 as D (6 bases). This CDR3 is built from 13 residues. The germline V gene encodes CDR1 GTSNPN and CDR2 SVGIG (reference sequence). Trimming shortened V by 5 bases and J by 0 bases, and 10 bases separated the two germline ends. The CDR3 DNA is TGTGCCTGGGGGGGGCTCATGAACACTGAAGCTTTCTTT. This sequence encodes CAWGGLMNTEAFF.

In its sample, this clonotype was seen many times. This may stem from a read error, because a much larger clone lies one nucleotide away. The chain recombines TRBV6-2 or TRBV6-3 with TRBJ2-7, with 11 bases fitting TRBD1. The CDR3 runs to 13 residues. Germline lookup yields CDR1 MNHEY and CDR2 SVGEGT. J was trimmed by 5 bases and V by 4 bases; bases with no gene match: 1. The CDR3 bases are TGTGCCAGCAGTTGGACAGGGGGCCACGAGCAGTACTTC. This gives the protein CASSWTGGHEQYF.

As to this clonotype: Just one base apart from a much larger clone, this may be a read error. V and J are TRBV19 and TRBJ2-4, with 8 nucleotides matching TRBD2. There are 16 residues in the CDR3. Germline assignment: CDR1 LNHDA and CDR2 SQIVND (reference sequence). CDR3 sequence reads: CDSSPGLGLAKNIQYF. Written as DNA, the CDR3 is TGTGACAGTAGCCCGGGACTAGGTCTAGCCAAAAACATTCAGTACTTC.

The gene calls are TRBV12-3 or TRBV12-4 and TRBJ1-1, with D hard to call. V lost 2 bases and J 3 bases, leaving 16 bases between the germline ends. This CDR3 is 16 amino acids long. The CDR3 bases are TGTGCCAGCAGTTTAATGGTCCGCAGTTGGGACACTGAAGCTTTCTTT. Its protein product is CASSLMVRSWDTEAFF.

Many counts were recorded for this clonotype. V usage is TRBV29-1 and J usage is TRBJ2-7; 8 bases agree with TRBD1. This CDR3 is 13 amino acids long. The germline V gene has CDR1 SQVTM and CDR2 ANQGSEA. J was trimmed by 6 bases and V by 7 bases; bases with no gene match: 11. Here the CDR3 reads CSGGTGHSGEQYF. DNA of the CDR3: TGCAGCGGCGGGACAGGCCATAGCGGCGAGCAGTACTTC.